This entry concerns a single T cell receptor (beta chain). Antigen specificity is unknown. This sample was taken from a study of lymphopenia after photon versus proton radiotherapy. The repertoire was sequenced with immunoSEQ multiplex PCR; TCRdb's copy has only in-frame clones and lacks some. The table shows 7,400 or so clones, with roughly nine tenths occurring only once. General observations from the study: Photon-treated patients lost naive T cells and TCR diversity; proton-treated stayed stable.

This clonotype was sampled from an older woman with pancreatic cancer. The sample in question was peripheral blood, obtained from a patient treated with photon-based radiotherapy.

This chain's CDR3 is CASSPEINSYEQYF. In DNA form, the CDR3 reads TGTGCCAGCAGCCCTGAGATCAATAGTTACGAGCAGTACTTC. The chain recombines TRBV14 with TRBJ2-7; D not certain. The CDR3 consists of 14 residues. V gave up 4 bases and J gave up 4 bases, with 14 bases separating them. Per germline, CDR1 SGHDN and CDR2 FVKESK.